This T cell receptor beta chain was captured in a study of T cells after yellow fever vaccination. This clonotype was counted between two and nine times. Looked up from germline, CDR1 is DFQATT and CDR2 is SNEGSKA (reference sequence). CDR3 size: 9 residues. Trimming left V 4 bases short and J 13 bases short, with 10 bases between. TCR cDNA, made by 5'RACE template switching, carried an added universal primer site and UMIs. From the 5' RACE reads, TCRdb called clonotypes with MiXCR, one entry per CDR3 protein. This table holds 250,000 or so distinct CDR3 sequences, over 3% found once. This TCR was recovered from a man between 18 and 35 years old who received the YFV17D yellow fever vaccine. The chain links TRBV20-1 to TRBJ2-5; D is ambiguous. Specimen: PBMCs, collected 15 days after the yellow fever booster vaccination. The CDR3 nucleotides read TGCAGTGCTACAATTAGAGGGTACTTC. It translates to CSATIRGYF.